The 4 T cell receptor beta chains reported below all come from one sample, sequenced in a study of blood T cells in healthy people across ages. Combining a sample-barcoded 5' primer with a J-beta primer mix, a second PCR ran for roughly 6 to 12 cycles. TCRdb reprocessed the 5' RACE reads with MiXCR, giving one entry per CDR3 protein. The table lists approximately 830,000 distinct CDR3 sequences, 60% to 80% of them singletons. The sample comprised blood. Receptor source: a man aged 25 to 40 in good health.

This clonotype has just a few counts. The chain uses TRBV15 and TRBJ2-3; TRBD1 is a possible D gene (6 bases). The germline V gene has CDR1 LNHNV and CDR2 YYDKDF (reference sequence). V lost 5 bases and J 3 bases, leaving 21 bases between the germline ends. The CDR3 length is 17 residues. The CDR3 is CATSAPQGYYGTDTQYF. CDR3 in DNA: TGTGCCACCAGCGCACCCCAGGGGTATTATGGTACAGATACGCAGTATTTT.

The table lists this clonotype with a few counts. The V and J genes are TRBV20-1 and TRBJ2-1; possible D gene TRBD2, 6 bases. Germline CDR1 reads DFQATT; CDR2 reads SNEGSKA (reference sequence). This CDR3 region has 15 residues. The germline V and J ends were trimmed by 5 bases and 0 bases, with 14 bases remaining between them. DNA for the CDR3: TGCAGTGCTTGGGACTCCAGCGTCTCCTACAATGAGCAGTTCTTC. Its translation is CSAWDSSVSYNEQFF.

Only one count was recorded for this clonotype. The CDR3 sequence: CASSLDGLTNEKLFF. CDR3 coding DNA: TGTGCCAGCAGCCTCGACGGGCTGACTAATGAAAAACTGTTTTTT. The V call is TRBV6-5, the J call TRBJ1-4; D is unclear. Between the trimmed V and J ends, which lost 6 bases and 2 bases, there was a span of 13 bases. Germline loops: CDR1 MNHEY, CDR2 SVGAGI. The length of the CDR3 is 15 residues.

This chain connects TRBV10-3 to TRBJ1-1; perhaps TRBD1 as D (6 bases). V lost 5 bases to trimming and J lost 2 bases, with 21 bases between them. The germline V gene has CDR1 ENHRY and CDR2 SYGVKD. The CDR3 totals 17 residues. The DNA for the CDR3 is TGTGCCATCAGTCCGGACAGCCATGGGGCCAAAAACACTGAAGCTTTCTTT. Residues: CAISPDSHGAKNTEAFF.